This paragraph reports one T cell receptor beta chain. The V gene's germline CDR1 is MDHEN and CDR2 SYDVKM. V was pared by 5 bases and J by 8 bases, with 14 bases of the junction left unmatched. This CDR3 is 16 amino acids long. Participants in the exposed group had met a COVID-19 case in the 2 weeks before joining the study. In the original workflow: Reference gene primer amplification gave estimated nucleated cell counts. Profiling relied on immunoSEQ multiplex PCR, and the TCRdb table lists in-frame clones only, not all of them. Clone size and the V and J calls come from that table; the DNA yielded D and trimming. The table includes 120,000 to 150,000 clones, about 84% detected once. The data are from a study of blood T cell repertoires in COVID-19. About the research overall: Researchers got acute and convalescent COVID-19 samples from the United States, Italy and Spain.

The receptor was isolated from a woman in her late teens or twenties who had been exposed to COVID-19. Sequenced input: PBMCs or T cells enriched from blood (not recorded which). The chain uses TRBV28 and TRBJ1-4; the match to TRBD1 covers 7 bases. The CDR3 loop reads CASSPDLQGRKEKLFF. The CDR3 DNA sequence: TGTGCCAGCAGTCCAGACCTACAGGGGCGGAAAGAAAAACTGTTTTTT.